Listed below are T cell receptor beta chains from one sample, sequenced in a study of T cells in narcolepsy. Measured with immunoSEQ multiplex PCR; TCRdb has only the in-frame clones, and not every one. The sample consists of about 35,000 clones, 70% to 85% of them appearing once. The specimen was memory (CD45RA-) CD4+ T cells from blood. These receptors all stem from a human donor in good health. The CDR3 runs from the conserved cysteine through the conserved F or W. The D gene is left open where the match is weak. Size values are once, few and many counts, or a class for expanded clones, and some rows have none.

V: TRBV13
D: TRBD1
J: TRBJ1-5
size: .
CDR3: CASSLGRGTGPYSNQPQHF
DNA: TGTGCCAGCAGCTTAGGCCGTGGGACAGGGCCGTATAGCAATCAGCCCCAGCATTTT

V: TRBV9
D: TRBD1
J: TRBJ2-7
size: .
CDR3: CASSATGQVYEQYF
DNA: TGTGCCAGCAGCGCAACGGGACAGGTCTACGAGCAGTACTTC

V: TRBV7-8
D: .
J: TRBJ1-2
size: .
CDR3: CASSLDEYGYTF
DNA: TGTGCCAGCAGCTTAGACGAATATGGCTACACCTTC

V: TRBV18
D: .
J: TRBJ1-1
size: .
CDR3: CASSPGPENTEAFF
DNA: TGTGCCAGCTCACCGGGTCCCGAAAACACTGAAGCTTTCTTT

V: TRBV19
D: .
J: TRBJ1-4
size: .
CDR3: CASSIVGMLEKLFF
DNA: TGTGCCAGTAGTATCGTGGGGATGCTTGAAAAACTGTTTTTT

V: TRBV6-5
D: .
J: TRBJ2-3
size: once
CDR3: CASSSRDSNTDTQYF
DNA: TGTGCCAGCAGCAGCCGGGACTCAAACACAGATACGCAGTATTTT

V: TRBV6-1
D: .
J: TRBJ2-3
size: .
CDR3: CASSRTFSTDTQYF
DNA: TGTGCCAGCAGTCGGACTTTTAGCACAGATACGCAGTATTTT

V: TRBV6-5
D: TRBD1
J: TRBJ1-6
size: .
CDR3: CASSPWTGANSPLHF
DNA: TGTGCCAGCAGTCCCTGGACAGGGGCAAATTCACCCCTCCACTTT

V: TRBV11-3
D: .
J: TRBJ1-4
size: .
CDR3: CASSLFGGRDNEKLFF
DNA: TGTGCCAGCAGCTTATTTGGAGGGAGAGATAATGAAAAACTGTTTTTT

V: TRBV25-1
D: .
J: TRBJ2-5
size: .
CDR3: CASSEYGGKETQYF
DNA: TGTGCCAGCAGTGAATACGGCGGTAAAGAGACCCAGTACTTC

V: TRBV5-1
D: TRBD1
J: TRBJ1-1
size: .
CDR3: CASSLAQGGAFF
DNA: TGCGCCAGCAGCTTGGCACAGGGGGGCGCTTTCTTT

V: TRBV19
D: TRBD1
J: TRBJ1-5
size: .
CDR3: CASTETGQVNQPQHF
DNA: TGTGCCAGTACAGAAACGGGACAGGTAAATCAGCCCCAGCATTTT

V: TRBV10-2
D: .
J: TRBJ1-5
size: .
CDR3: CASSDSQKGYPQHF
DNA: TGCGCCAGCAGTGACAGCCAAAAAGGGTATCCCCAGCATTTT

V: TRBV29-1
D: TRBD2
J: TRBJ2-1
size: .
CDR3: CSVTSGLSGEQFF
DNA: TGCAGCGTAACTAGCGGGCTTAGTGGTGAGCAGTTCTTC

V: TRBV29-1
D: .
J: TRBJ1-2
size: .
CDR3: CSVAGTVEGYTF
DNA: TGCAGCGTAGCAGGGACCGTGGAAGGCTACACCTTC

V: TRBV5-4
D: .
J: TRBJ1-5
size: .
CDR3: CASSSDPDLSNQPQHF
DNA: TGTGCCAGCAGCTCTGACCCGGACTTGAGCAATCAGCCCCAGCATTTT

V: TRBV6-5
D: .
J: TRBJ2-4
size: .
CDR3: CASSEMLAKNIQYF
DNA: TGTGCCAGCAGTGAAATGTTAGCCAAAAACATTCAGTACTTC

V: TRBV10-2
D: .
J: TRBJ1-1
size: .
CDR3: CASSESTVHVNTEAFF
DNA: TGCGCCAGCAGTGAGTCGACGGTTCACGTGAACACTGAAGCTTTCTTT

V: TRBV7-8
D: .
J: TRBJ2-1
size: .
CDR3: CASSLAGVYNEQFF
DNA: TGTGCCAGCAGCTTAGCGGGAGTGTACAATGAGCAGTTCTTC

V: TRBV6-5
D: .
J: TRBJ2-2
size: .
CDR3: CASSASFNTGELFF
DNA: TGTGCCAGCAGTGCTAGTTTCAACACCGGGGAGCTGTTTTTT

V: TRBV30
D: .
J: TRBJ1-3
size: .
CDR3: CAWRDELFLSGNTIYF
DNA: TGTGCCTGGAGGGATGAACTGTTTCTCTCTGGAAACACCATATATTTT

V: TRBV5-4
D: .
J: TRBJ2-7
size: .
CDR3: CASSEEPTYYEQYF
DNA: TGTGCCAGCAGCGAGGAACCCACTTACTACGAGCAGTACTTC

V: TRBV11-3
D: TRBD2
J: TRBJ2-1
size: .
CDR3: CASSLDRWGSGGYEEGEQFF
DNA: TGTGCCAGCAGCTTAGATAGGTGGGGAAGCGGGGGATACGAAGAGGGTGAGCAGTTCTTC

V: TRBV7-8
D: TRBD2
J: TRBJ2-1
size: .
CDR3: CASSTESVRASGDTYNEQFF
DNA: TGTGCCAGCAGCACCGAGTCCGTTCGGGCTAGCGGAGACACCTACAATGAGCAGTTCTTC

V: TRBV18
D: .
J: TRBJ2-7
size: few
CDR3: CASSPGGGREQYF
DNA: TGTGCCAGCTCACCGGGAGGGGGCCGCGAGCAGTACTTC

V: TRBV5-1
D: TRBD2
J: TRBJ2-7
size: .
CDR3: CASSLASGTYEQYF
DNA: TGCGCCAGCAGCTTGGCTAGCGGCACCTACGAGCAGTACTTC

V: TRBV15
D: TRBD2
J: TRBJ2-1
size: few
CDR3: CATQGTSGSSYNEQFF
DNA: TGTGCCACCCAGGGTACTAGCGGGAGCTCCTACAATGAGCAGTTCTTC

V: TRBV5-1
D: .
J: TRBJ1-5
size: .
CDR3: CASSFYGNQPQHF
DNA: TGCGCCAGCAGCTTCTACGGCAATCAGCCCCAGCATTTT

V: TRBV28
D: .
J: TRBJ1-5
size: .
CDR3: CASSGGGVGQPQHF
DNA: TGTGCCAGCAGTGGGGGTGGGGTAGGTCAGCCCCAGCATTTT

V: TRBV5-8
D: .
J: TRBJ2-3
size: .
CDR3: CASSLRADTQYF
DNA: TGTGCCAGCAGCTTGAGGGCAGATACGCAGTATTTT

V: TRBV5-6
D: TRBD1
J: TRBJ2-1
size: .
CDR3: CASSWTGASYNEQFF
DNA: TGTGCCAGCAGCTGGACAGGTGCCTCCTACAATGAGCAGTTCTTC

V: TRBV5-4
D: TRBD2
J: TRBJ2-5
size: .
CDR3: CAVYSGGTGYQETQYF
DNA: TGTGCCGTTTATAGCGGGGGGACGGGGTACCAAGAGACCCAGTACTTC

V: TRBV27
D: .
J: TRBJ1-6
size: .
CDR3: CASSLMDLNSPLHF
DNA: TGTGCCAGCAGTTTGATGGACCTTAATTCACCCCTCCACTTT

V: TRBV20-1
D: TRBD1
J: TRBJ1-1
size: .
CDR3: CSAPTGFSAFF
DNA: TGCAGTGCTCCGACAGGGTTTTCAGCTTTCTTT

V: TRBV6-1
D: .
J: TRBJ2-4
size: .
CDR3: CASRETLNIQYF
DNA: TGTGCCAGCAGGGAGACCCTAAACATTCAGTACTTC

V: TRBV5-1
D: .
J: TRBJ2-7
size: .
CDR3: CASSPGPEGEQYF
DNA: TGCGCCAGCAGCCCCGGCCCCGAGGGAGAGCAGTACTTC

V: TRBV5-4
D: TRBD2
J: TRBJ2-3
size: .
CDR3: CASSKHSGATDTQYF
DNA: TGTGCCAGCAGCAAGCATAGCGGGGCTACAGATACGCAGTATTTT

V: TRBV6-4
D: TRBD2
J: TRBJ2-1
size: .
CDR3: CASSGTSGRGPPTYNEQFF
DNA: TGTGCCAGCAGTGGGACTAGCGGGAGAGGGCCACCTACCTACAATGAGCAGTTCTTC

V: TRBV7-9
D: TRBD2
J: TRBJ2-3
size: .
CDR3: CASSPGLAGGDTQYF
DNA: TGTGCCAGCAGCCCAGGACTAGCGGGGGGAGATACGCAGTATTTT

V: TRBV7-9
D: TRBD2
J: TRBJ2-1
size: once
CDR3: CASRGPGLAGGPSNEQFF
DNA: TGTGCCAGCAGGGGCCCGGGACTAGCGGGAGGGCCATCGAATGAGCAGTTCTTC

V: TRBV14
D: .
J: TRBJ2-7
size: .
CDR3: CASSQKRDELYEQYF
DNA: TGTGCCAGCAGCCAAAAGCGCGATGAATTGTACGAGCAGTACTTC

V: TRBV14
D: .
J: TRBJ1-6
size: .
CDR3: CASSRGTPRLMALHF
DNA: TGTGCCAGCAGCCGGGGGACACCTAGACTGATGGCCCTCCACTTT

V: TRBV6-6
D: .
J: TRBJ1-2
size: .
CDR3: CASRGQSGGYTF
DNA: TGTGCCAGCAGAGGGCAGTCCGGTGGCTACACCTTC

V: TRBV5-6
D: TRBD1
J: TRBJ1-2
size: once
CDR3: CASSRDRGGGYTF
DNA: TGTGCCAGCAGCCGGGACAGGGGGGGTGGCTACACCTTC

V: TRBV6-6
D: .
J: TRBJ2-7
size: .
CDR3: CASSYLADYEQYF
DNA: TGTGCCAGCAGTTACTTAGCAGACTACGAGCAGTACTTC

V: TRBV7-9
D: .
J: TRBJ2-3
size: once
CDR3: CASTWWGTDTQYF
DNA: TGTGCCAGCACCTGGTGGGGGACAGATACGCAGTATTTT

V: TRBV7-9
D: .
J: TRBJ1-2
size: .
CDR3: CASSHSRDAGTSGYTF
DNA: TGTGCCAGCAGTCATAGTAGGGACGCAGGGACCTCTGGCTACACCTTC

V: TRBV2
D: TRBD2
J: TRBJ2-3
size: once
CDR3: CASSGGAASTDTQYF
DNA: TGTGCCAGCAGCGGGGGGGCAGCTAGCACAGATACGCAGTATTTT

V: TRBV10-2
D: .
J: TRBJ2-7
size: .
CDR3: CASSFMGYEQYF
DNA: TGCGCCAGCAGTTTTATGGGCTACGAGCAGTACTTC

V: TRBV18
D: .
J: TRBJ1-3
size: .
CDR3: CASSPGQRGNTIYF
DNA: TGTGCCAGCTCACCAGGACAGCGAGGAAACACCATATATTTT

V: TRBV5-4
D: .
J: TRBJ1-1
size: few
CDR3: CASSLGSQEYTEAFF
DNA: TGTGCCAGCAGCTTAGGGTCCCAGGAGTACACTGAAGCTTTCTTT

V: TRBV6-4
D: .
J: TRBJ1-2
size: .
CDR3: CASILREGYGYTF
DNA: TGTGCCAGCATCCTGAGGGAAGGCTATGGCTACACCTTC

V: TRBV6-1
D: .
J: TRBJ1-6
size: .
CDR3: CASSGSETSGPLHF
DNA: TGTGCCAGCAGTGGGTCGGAAACCTCGGGCCCCCTCCACTTT